Listed below are T cell receptor beta chains from one sample, sequenced in a study of immune characteristics of hereditary and idiopathic chronic pancreatitis. Data came from immunoSEQ multiplex PCR; TCRdb stores just in-frame clones and leaves some out. The table has 600 or so clones, around two thirds seen once. The sample was pancreas tissue. The receptors originated from a human donor who was a deceased organ donor serving as a healthy control. CDR3s include the opening cysteine and the closing phenylalanine or tryptophan. D genes are given only for firm matches. Only part of the rows carry a size: once, few, many, or a class if the clone is expanded.

clone_size	v_call	j_call	d_call	cdr3_aa	cdr3_nt
-	TRBV6-9	TRBJ2-5	TRBD2	CASTLGSGRGFGEETQYF	TGTGCCAGCACACTGGGTAGCGGGAGAGGGTTCGGGGAAGAGACCCAGTACTTC
few	TRBV5-1	TRBJ1-2	-	CASSLSGTRSYGYTF	TGCGCCAGCAGCTTGTCCGGCACCCGCTCCTATGGCTACACCTTC
-	TRBV19	TRBJ2-3	TRBD2	CASSPRLAGDPDTQYF	TGTGCCAGTAGTCCCAGACTAGCGGGAGATCCAGATACGCAGTATTTT
-	TRBV28	TRBJ1-2	TRBD1	CASSAPGQGINGYTF	TGTGCCAGCAGTGCTCCGGGACAGGGAATAAATGGCTACACCTTC
-	TRBV7-2	TRBJ2-3	-	CASSLEASDTQYF	TGTGCCAGCAGCTTAGAGGCGTCGGATACGCAGTATTTT
few	TRBV5-4	TRBJ2-3	TRBD2	CASSQRLAGGPTDTQYF	TGTGCCAGCAGCCAAAGACTAGCGGGAGGCCCTACAGATACGCAGTATTTT
-	TRBV27	TRBJ1-6	TRBD1	CASSFGQGETVNSPLHF	TGTGCCAGCAGTTTCGGACAGGGAGAAACGGTGAATTCACCCCTCCACTTT
-	TRBV15	TRBJ2-7	TRBD1	CATSTSRTGNEQYF	TGTGCCACCAGCACCAGCCGGACAGGGAACGAGCAGTACTTC
-	TRBV6-1	TRBJ2-3	-	CASSEMAVGLSTDTQYF	TGTGCCAGCAGTGAAATGGCAGTTGGCTTAAGCACAGATACGCAGTATTTT
-	TRBV5-1	TRBJ2-7	TRBD1	CASSGGQGRHEQYF	TGCGCCAGCAGCGGAGGACAGGGGCGGCACGAGCAGTACTTC
-	TRBV28	TRBJ2-5	-	CASTPTPGRGETQYF	TGTGCCAGCACCCCCACCCCAGGCCGCGGGGAGACCCAGTACTTC
few	TRBV18	TRBJ2-3	TRBD1	CASAGTETSTDTQYF	TGTGCCAGCGCCGGGACAGAAACTAGCACAGATACGCAGTATTTT
-	TRBV27	TRBJ1-1	TRBD1	CASSPLDRGRYTEAFF	TGTGCCAGCAGTCCATTGGACAGGGGAAGGTACACTGAAGCTTTCTTT
-	TRBV18	TRBJ2-7	-	CASSSAASHEQYF	TGTGCCAGCTCATCTGCAGCCAGTCACGAGCAGTACTTC
once	TRBV3-1/TRBV3-2	TRBJ2-1	TRBD2	CASSQTISGRAVNEQFF	TGTGCCAGCAGCCAAACGATTAGCGGGAGGGCGGTCAATGAGCAGTTCTTC
-	TRBV3-1/TRBV3-2	TRBJ2-1	-	CASSQDVAWEQFF	TGTGCCAGCAGCCAAGATGTCGCGTGGGAGCAGTTCTTC
large	TRBV2	TRBJ2-2	TRBD1	CASSGALDRDTGELFF	TGTGCCAGCAGTGGGGCCTTAGACAGGGACACCGGGGAGCTGTTTTTT
-	TRBV4-1	TRBJ2-5	-	CASSLQQGWSTQYF	TGCGCCAGCAGCCTCCAACAGGGCTGGTCGACCCAGTACTTC
-	TRBV30	TRBJ2-5	TRBD2	CAWGRGARYQETQYF	TGTGCCTGGGGGCGGGGGGCGCGGTACCAAGAGACCCAGTACTTC
-	TRBV19	TRBJ2-3	-	CASSTRQVSTDTQYF	TGTGCCAGTAGTACCCGACAGGTCAGCACAGATACGCAGTATTTT
few	TRBV20-1	TRBJ2-1	TRBD2	CSSGSYNEQFF	TGCAGTAGCGGGAGTTACAATGAGCAGTTCTTC
-	TRBV18	TRBJ2-2	-	CASSLQGSGELFF	TGTGCCAGCTCGTTACAGGGCTCCGGGGAGCTGTTTTTT
-	TRBV28	TRBJ2-7	TRBD2	CASSPPQREDRLSSYEQYF	TGTGCCAGCAGTCCCCCGCAGCGGGAGGACCGACTTAGCTCCTACGAGCAGTACTTC
-	TRBV18	TRBJ2-1	-	CASSRSGTPSYNEQFF	TGTGCCAGCTCACGGTCCGGGACTCCGTCCTACAATGAGCAGTTCTTC
-	TRBV7-8	TRBJ1-5	-	CASSYRTANQPQHF	TGTGCCAGCAGCTACCGGACGGCAAATCAGCCCCAGCATTTT
-	TRBV12-3/TRBV12-4	TRBJ2-2	-	CATRENTGELFF	TGTGCCACCCGGGAGAACACCGGGGAGCTGTTTTTT
-	TRBV2	TRBJ2-1	TRBD1	CASSAQGVGQFF	TGTGCCAGCAGTGCCCAGGGGGTAGGGCAGTTCTTC
-	TRBV2	TRBJ2-3	-	CASSEAANLEYF	TGTGCCAGCAGTGAAGCGGCGAATTTGGAGTATTTT
-	TRBV10-2	TRBJ2-7	TRBD2	CASRPGGSYEQYF	TGCGCCAGCCGGCCGGGAGGGTCCTACGAGCAGTACTTC
-	TRBV28	TRBJ2-5	TRBD2	CASSLRLAGVETQYF	TGTGCCAGCAGTTTACGACTAGCGGGAGTAGAGACCCAGTACTTC
-	TRBV6-5	TRBJ1-2	TRBD1	CASSSPGQGGYGYTF	TGTGCCAGCAGTTCCCCAGGACAGGGCGGCTATGGCTACACCTTC
few	TRBV10-3	TRBJ2-7	TRBD1	CAMTPGQGASEQYF	TGTGCCATGACACCGGGACAGGGGGCTTCCGAGCAGTACTTC
few	TRBV7-2	TRBJ1-5	-	CASSLNNQPQHF	TGTGCCAGCAGCTTAAATAATCAGCCCCAGCATTTT
large	TRBV4-1	TRBJ2-1	TRBD2	CASSQETSVNNEQFF	TGCGCCAGCAGCCAAGAGACTAGCGTCAACAATGAGCAGTTCTTC
once	TRBV10-2	TRBJ2-7	TRBD2	CASSDPGLAGSYEQYF	TGCGCCAGCAGTGACCCGGGACTAGCGGGATCCTACGAGCAGTACTTC
-	TRBV4-1	TRBJ2-5	-	CASSQEGDGETQYF	TGCGCCAGCAGCCAAGAGGGAGACGGAGAGACCCAGTACTTC
-	TRBV29-1	TRBJ2-2	-	CSARSAGELFF	TGCAGCGCTCGCTCGGCCGGGGAGCTGTTTTTT
hyperexpanded	TRBV9	TRBJ2-7	TRBD1	CASGQGGPYEQYF	TGTGCCAGCGGACAGGGGGGCCCCTACGAGCAGTACTTC
few	TRBV4-2	TRBJ1-1	TRBD1	CASSQLTGVNTEAFF	TGTGCCAGCAGCCAACTGACAGGGGTGAACACTGAAGCTTTCTTT